This entry is about one T cell receptor (beta chain). The source of the sample is a study of T cell changes during pregnancy in multiple sclerosis. Only in-frame clones appear in the TCRdb table, and some are missing; sequencing was by immunoSEQ multiplex PCR. The table has 35,000 to 55,000 clones, just under 95% seen once. Trimming took 11 bases from V and 5 from J, leaving 7 bases between them. Germline loops: CDR1 ENHRY, CDR2 SYGVKD. The CDR3 totals 9 residues. The gene calls are TRBV10-3 and TRBJ2-7; D call uncertain. The sequencing used CD4+ T cells from peripheral blood mononuclear cells, collected in the third trimester of pregnancy. The sequence derives from a female donor with multiple sclerosis, enrolled in a pregnancy study. CDR3 protein: CALIDEQYF. In nucleotides, the CDR3 is TGTGCCCTAATCGACGAGCAGTACTTC.